This passage covers 28 T cell receptor beta chains from one sample sequenced in a study of blood T cells in healthy people across ages. For the second PCR, which ran for about 6 to 12 cycles, a sample-barcoded 5' primer and a J-beta primer mix were used. TCRdb processed the 5' RACE reads anew with MiXCR; each CDR3 protein has one entry. In the table there are hundreds of thousands of distinct CDR3 sequences, roughly three fifths of which are singletons. The source material was blood. These receptors all come from a man aged 40-55 years in good health.

The chain couples TRBV20-1 to TRBJ2-3; tentatively, D is TRBD1 or TRBD2 (6 bases each). The germline V gene has CDR1 DFQATT and CDR2 SNEGSKA (reference sequence). V shed 1 base and J shed 4 bases, with 21 bases lying between them. This CDR3 contains 17 residues. The CDR3 DNA follows: TGCAGTGCTAGAGCCCCGGGGGCGGGGCCCCCCGCAGATACGCAGTATTTT. Translating it yields CSARAPGAGPPADTQYF.

Remarks on this clonotype: An end of the junction differs from the germline gene, which may be a read error. CDR3 DNA sequence: TGTGCCAGCAGTGATAGTATCCAAAAGACCCAGTACTTC. Translated: CASSDSIQKTQYF. The chain is built from TRBV2 and TRBJ2-7; D remains ambiguous. The end of the DNA is better explained by TRBJ2-5, so the J call may be wrong. The CDR3 sequence is 13 residues long. Germline V gives CDR1 SNHLY, CDR2 FYNNEI.

This clonotype was recorded a few times. V is TRBV20-1 and J is TRBJ2-1; D remains ambiguous. The CDR3 sequence is 13 residues long. With 3 bases removed from V and 6 bases from J, the gap between germline ends came to 12 bases. Germline loops: CDR1 DFQATT, CDR2 SNEGSKA (reference sequence). CDR3 nucleotides: TGCAGTGCTAGCCTCCCCGGGCCCAATGAGCAGTTCTTC. Amino acids: CSASLPGPNEQFF.

Concerning this clonotype: The DNA is omitted, as the CDR3 cannot be located on it reliably, and the CDR3 follows TCRdb's listing. The chain links TRBV6-4 to TRBJ2-3. Germline CDR1 is MRHNA and CDR2 is SNTAGT. The CDR3 has 16 residues if both end residues are counted. The CDR3 sequence is CASSDSVAVGTDTQYF.

The V gene is TRBV7-3, the J gene TRBJ1-2, with 8 bases that match TRBD1. The ends lost 3 bases at V and 4 bases at J; junction bases unmatched: 13. This CDR3 is 17 amino acids long. In germline, CDR1 is SGHTA, CDR2 FQGTGA. The CDR3 nucleotides are TGTGCCAGCAGCTTTCTCCGGACAGGGCCGCCTACCTATGGCTACACCTTC. The encoded protein is CASSFLRTGPPTYGYTF.

This chain links TRBV7-2 with TRBJ2-7; TRBD2 might be the D (5 bases). Per the germline V gene, CDR1 is SGHTA and CDR2 is FQGNSA. The V end was cut by 1 base, the J end by 7 bases, with 11 bases between. The CDR3 has 13 amino acids. The CDR3 is CASSLVEAREQYF. CDR3 nucleotides: TGTGCCAGCAGCTTAGTGGAGGCACGTGAGCAGTACTTC.

This clonotype was detected only a few times. At one end, the junction sequence differs from germline, possibly due to a read error. This chain's CDR3 is CASSQNFRQGLYNEQFF. CDR3 DNA: TGTGCTAGCAGCCAAAATTTTCGACAGGGACTCTACAATGAGCAGTTCTTC. The chain couples TRBV4-2 to TRBJ2-1, with D perhaps TRBD1 (7 bases). This CDR3 region has 17 residues. Germline assignment: CDR1 LGHNA and CDR2 YNFKEQ.

V gene TRBV27 combines with J gene TRBJ2-3; tentatively, D is TRBD2 (5 bases). Trimming took off 4 bases at V and 2 bases at J, with 16 bases between the two ends. Per germline, CDR1 MNHEY and CDR2 SMNVEV (reference sequence). The CDR3 is made up of 16 amino acids. CDR3 residues: CASSWRERTFTDTQYF. The CDR3, as DNA: TGTGCCAGCAGTTGGAGAGAGCGGACCTTCACAGATACGCAGTATTTT.

CDR3 protein: CASGSSGQETQYF. Here the CDR3 DNA reads TGTGCCAGCGGAAGTAGCGGCCAAGAGACCCAGTACTTC. The chain couples TRBV7-9 to TRBJ2-5, with D maybe TRBD2 (6 bases). Trimming stripped 8 bases from V and 1 base from J, with 11 bases between. The CDR3 is made up of 13 amino acids. Germline values: CDR1 SEHNR, CDR2 FQNEAQ (reference sequence).

The V gene is TRBV6-2 or TRBV6-3, the J gene TRBJ1-2, with D possibly TRBD1 on 5 matching bases. CDR1 MNHEY and CDR2 SVGEGT come from the germline V gene. CDR3 length: 15 amino acids. The germline V and J ends were trimmed by 6 bases and 4 bases, with 18 bases remaining between them. The CDR3 is CASSPFLRDFYGYTF. The CDR3 DNA reads as TGTGCCAGCAGCCCATTCCTCAGGGACTTCTATGGCTACACCTTC.

This chain connects TRBV15 to TRBJ2-5; TRBD2 matches 9 bases. Germline CDR1 reads LNHNV; CDR2 reads YYDKDF (reference sequence). This CDR3 is 18 amino acids long. The V and J ends lost 2 bases and 5 bases, in that order; junction bases with no gene match: 15. CDR3 in amino acids: CATSRSWLGGRARETQYF. Here the CDR3 DNA reads TGTGCCACCAGCAGATCATGGCTGGGCGGGAGGGCCCGCGAGACCCAGTACTTC.

The chain recombines TRBV20-1 with TRBJ2-3; D unresolved. Trimming took 2 bases from V and 9 from J, leaving 12 bases between them. The CDR3 loop spans 12 amino acids. Germline V gives CDR1 DFQATT, CDR2 SNEGSKA (reference sequence). The CDR3 sequence is CSARLRFSTQYF. The CDR3 nucleotides are TGCAGTGCTAGACTCCGTTTTAGCACGCAGTATTTT.

V and J are TRBV7-2 and TRBJ2-1; perhaps TRBD2 as D (5 bases). Germline V CDR1 and CDR2: SGHTA, FQGNSA. The CDR3 runs to 16 residues. V gave up 1 base and J gave up 5 bases, with 15 bases separating them. CDR3 in DNA: TGTGCCAGCAGCTTAGGGGCCGGGCGGGTACACAATGAGCAGTTCTTC. This translates into CASSLGAGRVHNEQFF.

This clonotype was recorded only once. The V call is TRBV5-1, the J call TRBJ2-3, with TRBD2 matching over 12 bases. The germline CDR1 and CDR2 sequences are SGHRS and YFSETQ. Trimming took 4 bases from V and 2 from J; bases not matched to a gene: 5. This CDR3 is 16 amino acids long. CDR3 DNA: TGCGCCAGCAGCGCGGGACTAGCGGGTTACACAGATACGCAGTATTTT. Translating it yields CASSAGLAGYTDTQYF.

V gene TRBV7-2 combines with J gene TRBJ1-1, with D possibly TRBD1 on 5 matching bases. Trimming shortened V by 4 bases and J by 8 bases, and 14 bases separated the two germline ends. The germline V gene encodes CDR1 SGHTA and CDR2 FQGNSA. CDR3 length: 13 residues. The CDR3 DNA reads TGTGCCAGCAGCTCTCGAGGGCACAGGGAAGCTTTCTTT. The encoded protein is CASSSRGHREAFF.

J is TRBJ2-7 and V is TRBV4-1; D is unclear. The J call may not be correct, given that the DNA end is closer to TRBJ2-5. Per the germline V gene, CDR1 is MGHRA and CDR2 is YSYEKL. The length of the CDR3 is 13 residues. CDR3 sequence: CASSQVFVETQYF. The CDR3, as DNA: TGCGCCAGCAGCCAAGTGTTTGTAGAGACCCAGTACTTC.

The chain is built from TRBV20-1 and TRBJ2-7; TRBD2 is a possible D gene (6 bases). Between the trimmed V and J ends, which lost 0 bases and 4 bases, there was a span of 16 bases. The CDR3 consists of 15 residues. CDR1 is DFQATT and CDR2 is SNEGSKA in the germline V gene (reference sequence). The CDR3 here is CSARDLGSGVYEQYF. As DNA, the CDR3 is TGCAGTGCTAGAGATCTTGGTAGCGGAGTTTACGAGCAGTACTTC.

The chain recombines TRBV5-1 with TRBJ2-1; maybe TRBD1 (6 bases). This CDR3 has 14 amino acids. Trimming removed 0 bases from V and 5 bases from J, with 9 bases in between. Germline V gene sequence: CDR1 SGHRS, CDR2 YFSETQ. The DNA for the CDR3 is TGCGCCAGCAGCTTGGGGCAGGGGAACAATGAGCAGTTCTTC. This gives the protein CASSLGQGNNEQFF.

This clonotype was detected only a few times. The V and J genes are TRBV12-3 or TRBV12-4 and TRBJ2-5; a weak D match, TRBD1 (6 bases). V was cut by 5 bases and J by 6 bases, with 16 bases left in between. This CDR3 contains 14 residues. As DNA, the CDR3 is TGTGCCAGCAGTCCGACAGGCCTACCGAAGACCCAGTACTTC. It codes for CASSPTGLPKTQYF.

V usage is TRBV7-3 and J usage is TRBJ2-1; 9 nucleotides agree with TRBD2. V gave up 4 bases and J gave up 12 bases; unmatched junction bases: 4. This CDR3 comprises 12 residues. Germline values: CDR1 SGHTA, CDR2 FQGTGA. The CDR3 protein is CASSSPGLAQFF. As DNA, the CDR3 is TGTGCCAGCAGCTCCCCGGGACTAGCGCAGTTCTTC. Looking up the rest from reference TRBV7-3 and TRBJ2-1 gives the full variable domain: GAGVSQTPSNKVTEKGKYVELRCDPISGHTALYWYRQSLGQGPEFLIYFQGTGAADDSGLPNDRFFAVRPEGSVSTLKIQRTERGDSAVYLCASSSPGLAQFFGPGTRLTVL.

The genes are TRBV5-1 and TRBJ2-5; the match to TRBD2 covers 13 bases. The V gene end was trimmed by 0 bases and the J gene end by 9 bases; junction bases not matched to a gene: 20. This CDR3 comprises 20 residues. The germline gives CDR1 SGHRS, CDR2 YFSETQ. This CDR3 is CASSLGLAGGTTSSREAQYF. Written as DNA, the CDR3 is TGCGCCAGCAGCTTGGGACTAGCGGGGGGAACCACCTCATCGCGGGAGGCCCAGTACTTC.

The chain uses TRBV5-1 and TRBJ2-7; no clear D gene. V was clipped by 1 base and J by 0 bases, with 11 bases between them. Germline CDR1 is SGHRS and CDR2 is YFSETQ. The CDR3 sequence is 15 residues long. The CDR3 spells CASSLLPIRSYEQYF. CDR3 sequence (DNA): TGCGCCAGCAGCTTGCTCCCAATCCGCTCCTACGAGCAGTACTTC.

This chain links TRBV9 with TRBJ1-1, with TRBD1 as a possible D gene (5 bases). The V and J ends lost 3 bases and 5 bases respectively, with 14 bases between them. Germline V gives CDR1 SGDLS, CDR2 YYNGEE. This CDR3 comprises 14 residues. The CDR3 DNA is TGTGCCAGCAGCGCCAGGGTGATAGGGACTGAAGCTTTCTTT. As protein: CASSARVIGTEAFF.

The rearrangement links TRBV28 to TRBJ2-7, with D unclear. The better agreement between TRBJ2-5 and the DNA end casts doubt on the J call. CDR3 length equals 14 residues. The germline gives CDR1 MDHEN, CDR2 SYDVKM. This CDR3 is CASISHPGPGTQYF. In DNA, the CDR3 is TGTGCCAGCATCTCCCACCCCGGACCTGGGACCCAGTACTTC.

The chain has TRBV14 and TRBJ2-7, with D perhaps matching TRBD1 or TRBD2 (5 bases each). The CDR3 runs to 17 residues. V was trimmed by 2 bases and J by 2 bases, leaving 19 bases between them. Germline V CDR1 and CDR2: SGHDN, FVKESK. The CDR3 DNA reads TGTGCCAGCAGCCAACTAGCTTCAGGGCTGGGCGCCTACGAGCAGTACTTC. Amino acid sequence: CASSQLASGLGAYEQYF.

The chain couples TRBV6-6 to TRBJ2-7; TRBD2 might be the D (5 bases). From germline, CDR1 is MNHNY and CDR2 SVGAGI (reference sequence). V lost 5 bases and J lost 4, with 18 bases in between. CDR3 length equals 15 residues. Here the CDR3 DNA reads TGTGCCAGCAGTCCCTTCCGATGGGAGCCATACGAGCAGTACTTC. Residues: CASSPFRWEPYEQYF.

This sequence joins TRBV6-1 and TRBJ2-1, with 9 bases that match TRBD1. CDR1 is MNHNS, CDR2 SASEGT, per germline. The CDR3 has 14 residues. V lost 2 bases, J lost 10 bases, and 6 bases stayed unmatched. The CDR3 spells CASSETNTGGEQFF. In DNA, the CDR3 is TGTGCCAGCAGTGAAACGAATACAGGGGGCGAGCAGTTCTTC.

The J gene is TRBJ2-7, the V gene TRBV29-1; no firm D call. The ends were cut back, 3 bases at V and 0 bases at J, with 9 bases in the middle. The CDR3 sequence is 13 residues long. From germline, CDR1 is SQVTM and CDR2 ANQGSEA. The CDR3 protein is CSVDMGPSYEQYF. CDR3 in DNA: TGCAGCGTTGATATGGGTCCCTCCTACGAGCAGTACTTC.